What follows are 24 T cell receptor beta chains derived from one specimen sequenced in a study of cytomegalovirus exposure and HLA in healthy donors. TCRdb's table, derived via immunoSEQ multiplex PCR, lists solely in-frame clones and lacks some. The sample records tens of thousands of clones, 95% being singletons. Input material: PBMCs. All receptors derive from a man younger than 35 in good health and CMV-seronegative.

The V and J genes are TRBV9 and TRBJ2-2, with 8 nucleotides matching TRBD2. Per the germline V gene, CDR1 is SGDLS and CDR2 is YYNGEE. This CDR3 is 15 amino acids long. J lost 5 bases, V lost 4 bases, and 7 bases had no gene match. CDR3 DNA sequence: TGTGCCAGCAGCTCGGCGGGGGGACGGACCGGGGAGCTGTTTTTT. This codes for CASSSAGGRTGELFF.

This sequence joins TRBV6-1 and TRBJ1-1; a weak D match, TRBD1 (5 bases). Germline V gene data show CDR1 as MNHNS and CDR2 as SASEGT. This CDR3 region has 14 residues. With 3 bases removed from V and 1 base from J, the gap between germline ends came to 9 bases. The CDR3 reads CASSEGGENTEAFF. The CDR3, as DNA: TGTGCCAGCAGTGAGGGGGGGGAGAACACTGAAGCTTTCTTT.

CDR3 nucleotide sequence: TGTGCCAGCAGCGGACAGGGAGTCCCTAATGAGCAGTTCTTC. The encoded protein is CASSGQGVPNEQFF. The genes are TRBV9 and TRBJ2-1; 7 nucleotides match TRBD1. V dropped 3 bases and J dropped 7; count of bases not matched to a gene: 7. Germline assignment: CDR1 SGDLS and CDR2 YYNGEE. This CDR3 contains 14 residues. Full variable domain (outside the CDR3, taken from reference TRBV9 and TRBJ2-1): DSGVTQTPKHLITATGQRVTLRCSPRSGDLSVYWYQQSLDQGLQFLIQYYNGEERAKGNILERFSAQQFPDLHSELNLSSLELGDSALYFCASSGQGVPNEQFFGPGTRLTVL.

Of note for this clone: Other DNA sequences within the sample encode an identical CDR3. CDR3 in DNA: TGTGCCAGCAGTGAGGCGGCAGGGAACTATGGCTACACCTTC. This translates into CASSEAAGNYGYTF. The rearrangement links TRBV2 to TRBJ1-2, with D maybe TRBD1 (5 bases). CDR3 length: 14 residues. Germline CDR1 SNHLY, CDR2 FYNNEI. The germline V and J ends were trimmed by 3 bases and 2 bases, with 10 bases remaining between them. The variable domain in full, completed from reference TRBV2 and TRBJ1-2, reads EPEVTQTPSHQVTQMGQEVILRCVPISNHLYFYWYRQILGQKVEFLVSFYNNEISEKSEIFDDQFSVERPDGSNFTLKIRSTKLEDSAMYFCASSEAAGNYGYTFGSGTRLTVV.

The rearrangement links TRBV6-1 to TRBJ2-7, with 10 bases identical to TRBD2. After removal of 1 base from V and 0 bases from J, the junction contained 15 bases not matched to a gene. The length of the CDR3 is 20 residues. Germline V gives CDR1 MNHNS, CDR2 SASEGT. In DNA form, the CDR3 reads TGTGCCAGCAGTGAAGAGGTATGGGTAGCGGGGGGCCCCAGCTCCTACGAGCAGTACTTC. Protein: CASSEEVWVAGGPSSYEQYF.

The chain uses TRBV7-2 and TRBJ2-7; 8 bases are shared with TRBD1. Germline CDR1 is SGHTA and CDR2 is FQGNSA. CDR3 size: 17 residues. The V gene end was trimmed by 2 bases and the J gene end by 2 bases; junction bases not matched to a gene: 11. CDR3 residues: CASSLIPMGQEAYEQYF. The CDR3 bases are TGTGCCAGCAGCTTAATTCCCATGGGACAGGAAGCCTACGAGCAGTACTTC.

V usage is TRBV6-1 and J usage is TRBJ2-7, with 7 bases fitting TRBD2. The V gene's germline CDR1 is MNHNS and CDR2 SASEGT. CDR3 length: 12 amino acids. V trimming: 6 bases; J trimming: 12 bases; junction bases outside the gene matches: 11. The chain's CDR3 is CASRETGGLRYF. The CDR3 bases are TGTGCCAGCAGGGAGACGGGGGGACTGCGGTACTTC.

The chain carries TRBV10-3 and TRBJ2-7; tentatively, D is TRBD2 (5 bases). V gave up 0 bases and J gave up 4 bases, with 7 bases separating them. Germline assignment: CDR1 ENHRY and CDR2 SYGVKD. The CDR3 runs 13 residues. The CDR3 DNA sequence: TGTGCCATCAGTGAGTCACGGGGATACGAGCAGTACTTC. It yields the protein CAISESRGYEQYF.

The CDR3 DNA reads TGCGCCAGCAGCCAGGACGGGGGAGGCGAGCAGTACTTC. Protein sequence: CASSQDGGGEQYF. The chain recombines TRBV5-1 with TRBJ2-7; tentative D call: TRBD2 (6 bases). Germline V CDR1 and CDR2: SGHRS, YFSETQ. Trimming left V 4 bases short and J 6 bases short, with 14 bases between. The CDR3 has 13 amino acids.

V gene TRBV28 combines with J gene TRBJ1-1, with 8 bases identical to TRBD1. This CDR3 spans 17 amino acids. The germline CDR1 and CDR2 sequences are MDHEN and SYDVKM. The trim removed 1 base at V and 10 bases at J, leaving 17 bases unmatched. The CDR3: CASSLLIGGQEGRSAFF. The CDR3 coding sequence is TGTGCCAGCAGTTTATTAATTGGGGGACAGGAAGGACGATCAGCTTTCTTT.

J is TRBJ2-5 and V is TRBV2; a weak D match, TRBD2 (5 bases). This CDR3 is built from 16 residues. CDR1 is SNHLY, CDR2 FYNNEI, per germline. The V gene lost 2 bases and the J gene lost 2 bases, with 15 bases spanning the gap. CDR3 sequence (DNA): TGTGCCAGCAGTGAATCGACTGCTCGACTACAAGAGACCCAGTACTTC. Translating it yields CASSESTARLQETQYF. Full variable domain (remainder filled in from reference TRBV2 and TRBJ2-5): EPEVTQTPSHQVTQMGQEVILRCVPISNHLYFYWYRQILGQKVEFLVSFYNNEISEKSEIFDDQFSVERPDGSNFTLKIRSTKLEDSAMYFCASSESTARLQETQYFGPGTRLLVL.

This clone was picked up one time. CDR3 DNA: TGTGCCAGTAGTCAGGAGACAGGGGCAAGTTATAATTCACCCCTCCACTTT. The encoded protein is CASSQETGASYNSPLHF. The rearrangement uses TRBV19 and TRBJ1-6; 8 nucleotides line up with TRBD1. CDR3 length: 17 amino acids. Germline CDR1 and CDR2: LNHDA and SQIVND (reference sequence). The V gene end was trimmed by 5 bases and the J gene end by 4 bases; junction bases not matched to a gene: 10.

V and J are TRBV30 and TRBJ2-1; TRBD1 aligns across 7 bases. Germline assignment: CDR1 GTSNPN and CDR2 SVGIG (reference sequence). This CDR3 spans 12 amino acids. The V and J ends lost 4 bases and 7 bases, in that order; junction bases with no gene match: 4. In nucleotides, the CDR3 is TGTGCCTGGAAGTCAGGGGGAAATGAGCAGTTCTTC. Translating it yields CAWKSGGNEQFF.

J is TRBJ1-4 and V is TRBV7-9; D not resolved. CDR3 length: 14 amino acids. Germline V CDR1 and CDR2: SEHNR, FQNEAQ (reference sequence). Trimming removed 0 bases at V and 8 bases at J, with 10 bases between. CDR3 nucleotide sequence: TGTGCCAGCAGCTTAGCGCTTCGAGGGGAAAAACTGTTTTTT. Translating it yields CASSLALRGEKLFF.

The rearrangement joins TRBV27 to TRBJ2-4; 10 positions agree with TRBD1. The CDR3 runs 13 residues. After removal of 3 bases from V and 9 bases from J, the junction contained 2 bases not matched to a gene. Germline V lookup: CDR1 MNHEY, CDR2 SMNVEV (reference sequence). The CDR3 loop is CASSLTGGAIQYF. The CDR3 DNA follows: TGTGCCAGCAGTTTGACAGGGGGCGCCATTCAGTACTTC.

The chain is built from TRBV12-5 and TRBJ2-3; 8 nucleotides align to TRBD2. From germline, CDR1 is LGHNT and CDR2 FRNRAP. This CDR3 is 15 amino acids long. Trimming took 6 bases from V and 2 from J; bases not matched to a gene: 7. The CDR3 coding sequence is TGTGCTAGTGGAATGCGCGGGGGGACCACAGATACGCAGTATTTT. Encoded protein: CASGMRGGTTDTQYF.

The CDR3: CAGGGSYGYTF. In DNA, the CDR3 is TGTGCCGGAGGAGGAAGCTATGGCTACACCTTC. V is TRBV30 and J is TRBJ1-2; D is unresolved. Germline V CDR1 and CDR2: GTSNPN, SVGIG (reference sequence). This CDR3 has 11 residues. Deletions cut 8 bases from V and 4 bases from J, with 11 bases between.

In its sample, this clone was seen once. The chain joins TRBV28 to TRBJ1-5; 8 positions agree with TRBD1. Trimming removed 5 bases from V and 3 bases from J; junction bases left unmatched: 6. CDR1 is MDHEN and CDR2 is SYDVKM in the germline V gene. This CDR3 is 15 amino acids long. CDR3 loop: CASSTDREVNQPQHF. The CDR3 region has the DNA TGTGCCAGCAGTACGGACAGGGAAGTCAATCAGCCCCAGCATTTT.

The V and J genes are TRBV13 and TRBJ1-1; D is ambiguous. Trimming removed 5 bases at V and 7 bases at J, with 11 bases between. The CDR3 extends over 12 amino acids. CDR1 is PRHDT, CDR2 FYEKMQ, per germline (reference sequence). The CDR3, as DNA: TGTGCCAGCAGCGTTGACGGGTATGAAGCTTTCTTT. Translation: CASSVDGYEAFF.

The chain joins TRBV21-1 to TRBJ1-5. TRBV21-1 is a documented pseudogene. This CDR3 has 17 residues. CDR3 amino acids: CANTGLYRRWGNQPQHF. The CDR3 DNA sequence: TGTGCCAACACAGGACTATACCGCAGGTGGGGAAATCAGCCCCAGCATTTT.

The CDR3 loop is CSVLRSGGRSTEAFF. The CDR3 nucleotides are TGCAGCGTCCTGAGGAGCGGGGGGCGTAGCACTGAAGCTTTCTTT. V is TRBV29-1 and J is TRBJ1-1; tentatively, D is TRBD1 (6 bases). Trimming stripped 6 bases from V and 4 bases from J, with 21 bases between. There are 15 residues in the CDR3. CDR1 and CDR2 (germline): SQVTM, ANQGSEA.

This clone was observed a few times. The chain joins TRBV20-1 to TRBJ1-1, with D maybe TRBD1 (6 bases). The CDR3 is made up of 11 amino acids. The germline V and J ends were trimmed by 3 bases and 7 bases, with 9 bases remaining between them. The germline V gene encodes CDR1 DFQATT and CDR2 SNEGSKA (reference sequence). CDR3: CSARRGGEAFF. CDR3 in DNA: TGCAGTGCTAGGAGGGGGGGTGAAGCTTTCTTT.

The chain is built from TRBV4-1 and TRBJ1-5; 7 bases fit TRBD1. The CDR3 covers 16 residues. Looked up from germline, CDR1 is MGHRA and CDR2 is YSYEKL. The ends lost 7 bases at V and 5 bases at J; junction bases unmatched: 14. CDR3 coding DNA: TGCGCCAGCATCTTCAACTACAGGGGAAGTGATCAGCCCCAGCATTTT. It is translated as CASIFNYRGSDQPQHF.

The chain recombines TRBV11-2 with TRBJ1-2, with 9 bases lining up with TRBD1. The CDR3 spans 13 residues. Losses at the gene ends were 5 bases for V and 8 bases for J; bases not matched to a gene: 6. Looked up from germline, CDR1 is SGHAT and CDR2 is FQNNGV. This CDR3 is CASSPQGAVGYTF. The CDR3, as DNA: TGTGCCAGCAGCCCACAGGGGGCGGTCGGCTACACCTTC.